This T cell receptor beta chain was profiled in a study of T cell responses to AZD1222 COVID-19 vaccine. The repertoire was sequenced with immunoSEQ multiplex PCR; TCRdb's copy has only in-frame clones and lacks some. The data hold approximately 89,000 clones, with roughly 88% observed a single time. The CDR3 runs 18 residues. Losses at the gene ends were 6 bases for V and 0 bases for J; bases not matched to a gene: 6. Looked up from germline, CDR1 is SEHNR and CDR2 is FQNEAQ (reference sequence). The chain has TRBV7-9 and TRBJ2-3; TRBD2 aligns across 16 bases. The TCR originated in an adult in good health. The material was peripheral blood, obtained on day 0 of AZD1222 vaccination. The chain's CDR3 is CASSEPGLAGGSTDTQYF. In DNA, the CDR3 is TGTGCCAGCAGTGAACCGGGACTAGCGGGGGGGAGCACAGATACGCAGTATTTT.